This T cell receptor (beta chain) comes out of a study of ipilimumab plus nivolumab after autologous stem cell transplantation (dated by TCRdb to the early 2020s). Turning to the overall study: Trial patients received a median of roughly five ipilimumab doses and fewer than 10 nivolumab doses. Patients in the trial were undergoing autologous transplant and had high-risk diffuse large B cell lymphoma, mature T cell lymphoma, or multiple myeloma. The intent-to-treat population of the trial consisted of about 34 patients. The myeloma cohort included high-risk transplant-naive patients and patients relapsing within 3 years of a first autologous transplant. The full study reports these points: The authors concluded that combined checkpoint inhibition appeared tolerable when used as consolidation after transplant. The authors stated that profiles of the T cell receptor repertoire, regulatory T cell phenotype and gut microbiota provided a biologic rationale for studying this approach further.

Points on this clone: It has no known antigen specificity. No much larger clone exists at a distance of one base, and base qualities are not known.

From the germline V gene, CDR1 is MDHEN and CDR2 is SYDVKM. V is shortened by 7 bases, J by 0 bases, and the region joining them spans 16 bases. The CDR3 spans 17 residues, from the cysteine through the phenylalanine. The entry retains the CDR3 DNA only, 51 bases that are in frame from base 1. Checkpoint therapy was initiated 14 to 28 days after autologous transplant, and ipilimumab was administered at 1 mg/kg intravenously on day 1 of selected weeks. Nivolumab was given at 3 mg/kg intravenously on day 1 of weeks 1, 4, 7, 10, and every two weeks through week 26. Combined checkpoint inhibition with ipilimumab and nivolumab as consolidation after autologous stem cell transplantation was tested in a Phase Ib clinical trial. The library was obtained by the immunoSEQ multiplex PCR assay. The clones in this table, taken by TCRdb from immuneACCESS, are in-frame only. Not every clone is retained; where verified, under half of the shortfall comes from an unresolved V gene, and the cause of the rest is unknown. Here the sample has some 6,200 clones; roughly nine tenths occur a single time. The ten largest clones add up to approximately 4.7% of the sample.

The material sequenced was PBMCs, taken in a trial of ipilimumab plus nivolumab as post-transplant consolidation. The TCR was taken from a female donor with multiple myeloma. The rearrangement joined TRBV28 to TRBJ2-6, with no D gene named confidently. The nucleotides read TGTGCCAGCACCTCTTCCCGGCGTCTCTCTGGGGCCAACGTCCTGACTTTC. The translation is CASTSSRRLSGANVLTF.